Listed below are T cell receptor beta chains from one sample, sequenced in a study of shared clonotypes between healthy human individuals. Assay used: immunoSEQ multiplex PCR; TCRdb lists only in-frame clones, some missing. Of about 490,000 clones listed, 65% to 80% were seen once; the top ten hold about 12%. Specimen: PBMCs. These receptors came from a woman in her thirties or forties in good health. Some clones in this sample may be carry-over from other donors' samples. Both conserved end residues are part of each CDR3. Clone sizes are given selectively: once, few, many, or a class where the clone is expanded.

clone_size | cdr3_length | v_call | cdr3_aa
. | 15 | TRBV11-2 | CASSPSKGSHYEQYF
. | 18 | TRBV27 | CASSLSLRARGLGHEQYF
. | 14 | TRBV4-1 | CASSSSGRGYGYTF
. | 13 | TRBV30 | CAWSRSTNEKLFF
. | 15 | TRBV4-2 | CASSQEWTVGDGYTF
. | 16 | TRBV18 | CASSPRTGGSTDTQYF
few | 13 | TRBV30 | CAWGSVGADEQYF
. | 13 | TRBV28 | CASTHPNTGELFF
. | 16 | TRBV7-9 | CASSLVGGRSSYEQYF
. | 13 | TRBV2 | CASSGQPSYGYTF
. | 15 | TRBV9 | CASSLRQVGDYGYTF
. | 16 | TRBV10-3 | CAISESRQGLDQPQHF
once | 15 | TRBV7-8 | CASSIQGARTDTQYF
few | 16 | TRBV10-1 | CASSGGPGRAQETQYF
. | 16 | TRBV11-2 | CASSLGPTGGGTEAFF
few | 13 | TRBV5-1 | CASSRQGDTEAFF
once | 15 | TRBV9 | CASSGGGLPYNEQFF
. | 13 | TRBV9 | CASSVGSRDEQFF
. | 14 | TRBV28 | CASSLQGGANVLTF
. | 16 | TRBV27 | CASSFRLAGGSYEQYF
few | 11 | TRBV2 | CASGLAAEQYF
. | 14 | TRBV30 | CARDSVPLNTEAFF
. | 13 | TRBV5-4 | CASSLGAGNEQFF
. | 16 | TRBV27 | CASSHGQGAGANVLTF
. | 15 | TRBV23-1 | CASSRVDRGNQPQHF
once | 14 | TRBV18 | CASSPATGSREQYF
once | 19 | TRBV5-6 | CASSLDGKAAWWHTDTQYF
. | 15 | TRBV27 | CASSLGLLGGETQYF
. | 14 | TRBV5-1 | CASSLEAGVQPQHF
. | 14 | TRBV5-1 | CASMAGQADNEQFF
few | 13 | TRBV28 | CASVPRYQETQYF
. | 13 | TRBV28 | CASRSRGGETQYF
. | 13 | TRBV5-1 | CASSLTPDREQFF
. | 15 | TRBV5-1 | CASSLGGTRDYEQYF
. | 16 | TRBV4-3 | CASSPTRGNYQETQYF
. | 16 | TRBV27 | CASSLGLGRNTGELFF
. | 16 | TRBV4-1 | CASSQDAAGGLETQYF
. | 14 | TRBV6-6 | CASRPPNGAYEQYF
. | 15 | TRBV30 | CAWSPPSSTGNTIYF
many | 13 | TRBV7-9 | CASSPGTGREQYF
. | 14 | TRBV11-3 | CASSFLADSYEQYF
. | 16 | TRBV15 | CATSRDRGPSGNTIYF
. | 12 | TRBV5-6 | CASSYSGQLQYF
. | 14 | TRBV5-1 | CASSPLAGGDTQYF
. | 16 | TRBV2 | CASSDSRTGERNEQFF
. | 12 | TRBV7-8 | CASSPESGELFF
. | 18 | TRBV5-1 | CASSLVGTGAFYTDTQYF
few | 15 | TRBV7-2 | CASSLGTGSAYEQYF
once | 15 | TRBV7-9 | CASSLGASGIETQYF
once | 12 | TRBV18 | CASSPPSEKLFF
few | 17 | TRBV25-1 | CASSEVGPLLSGNTIYF
. | 15 | TRBV6-1 | CASSDDGMPNEKLFF
. | 16 | TRBV5-1 | CASSKNREATNEKLFF
. | 17 | TRBV11-2 | CASSINGLAGGYNEQFF